Each of the 14 T cell receptor beta chains below was sequenced from the same sample in a study of blood T cells in healthy people across ages. Alongside a J-beta primer mix, a sample-barcoded 5' primer served in a second PCR lasting about 7 to 11 cycles. MiXCR, applied by TCRdb to the 5' RACE reads, yields one record per CDR3 protein. This table holds hundreds of thousands of distinct CDR3 sequences, approximately 21% found once. Sample: blood. These receptors all stem from a man aged 70 or older in good health.

This clonotype was seen more than once but under ten times. The rearrangement joins TRBV24-1 to TRBJ2-5, with a weak D call TRBD2 (5 bases). TRBJ2-7 matches the DNA end more closely, so the J call is doubtful. Germline V gives CDR1 KGHDR, CDR2 SFDVKD. The CDR3 runs 11 residues. The DNA of the CDR3 is TGTGCCCTGTGGACTCGGTACGAGCAGTACTTC. Protein sequence: CALWTRYEQYF.

This clonotype came up a few times. The genes are TRBV7-2 and TRBJ2-5, with D possibly being TRBD1 (5 bases). The germline CDR1 and CDR2 sequences are SGHTA and FQGNSA. The CDR3 is made up of 17 amino acids. Between the trimmed V and J ends, which lost 2 bases and 5 bases, there was a span of 21 bases. For the CDR3, the DNA is TGTGCCAGCAGCTTATTCCATCCCGTTGGTTCAGGGGAGACCCAGTACTTC. Protein product: CASSLFHPVGSGETQYF.

This chain uses TRBV2 with TRBJ2-1; 12 nucleotides agree with TRBD2. The CDR3 consists of 15 residues. The V gene's germline CDR1 is SNHLY and CDR2 FYNNEI. Germline trimming cut 4 bases from V and 5 bases from J; bases unmatched to any gene: 3. The CDR3 bases are TGTGCCAGCAGTGGGAGGACTAGCGGGAACAATGAGCAGTTCTTC. Protein sequence: CASSGRTSGNNEQFF.

This clonotype was picked up many times. The chain links TRBV5-1 to TRBJ2-7, with 10 bases aligning to TRBD2. This CDR3 has 15 residues. The V and J ends lost 1 base and 3 bases, in that order; junction bases with no gene match: 4. Germline values: CDR1 SGHRS, CDR2 YFSETQ. For the CDR3, the DNA is TGCGCCAGCAGCTTGACGGCTAGCGGGAGCTACGAGCAGTACTTC. Translated: CASSLTASGSYEQYF.

This chain connects TRBV27 to TRBJ1-2; 7 bases match TRBD1. The CDR3 is 19 residues long. Germline-derived CDR1 and CDR2 are MNHEY and SMNVEV (reference sequence). After removal of 7 bases from V and 0 bases from J, the junction contained 20 bases not matched to a gene. CDR3 amino acids: CASTPYRRGLTVTNYGYTF. CDR3 in DNA: TGTGCCAGCACACCTTATCGAAGGGGGCTAACGGTTACTAACTATGGCTACACCTTC.

This clonotype was detected a few times. This chain connects TRBV27 to TRBJ2-1; a weak D match, TRBD2 (6 bases). The germline V gene has CDR1 MNHEY and CDR2 SMNVEV (reference sequence). This CDR3 is built from 16 residues. Trimming shortened V by 5 bases and J by 5 bases, and 19 bases separated the two germline ends. As DNA, the CDR3 is TGTGCCAGCAGTAGCCTGGGTAGCGGCTTCCACAATGAGCAGTTCTTC. Its protein product is CASSSLGSGFHNEQFF.

This clonotype appeared a few times. V is TRBV28 and J is TRBJ2-3; the D is unclear. The CDR3 contains 11 residues. V was shortened by 8 bases and J by 2 bases, with 5 bases between the two germline ends. Per germline, CDR1 MDHEN and CDR2 SYDVKM. The CDR3 is CASLFTDTQYF. In DNA form, the CDR3 reads TGTGCCAGCCTATTCACAGATACGCAGTATTTT.

This clonotype was recorded a few times. The J gene is TRBJ2-7, the V gene TRBV6-1; 8 bases agree with TRBD2. There are 15 residues in the CDR3. CDR1 and CDR2 from the germline V gene are MNHNS and SASEGT. V was clipped by 4 bases and J by 0 bases; unmatched bases: 5. In DNA, the CDR3 is TGTGCCAGCAGTGTGGGACTAGGGAGCTCCTACGAGCAGTACTTC. Translating gives CASSVGLGSSYEQYF.

Only a few counts were recorded for this clonotype. The chain joins TRBV5-1 to TRBJ2-5, with D maybe TRBD2 (5 bases). The CDR3 runs to 16 residues. Germline V gene sequence: CDR1 SGHRS, CDR2 YFSETQ. V dropped 4 bases and J dropped 2 bases, with 18 bases sitting between them. The CDR3 spells CASSLSGYRGQETQYF. The CDR3 nucleotides read TGCGCCAGCAGCCTGTCAGGCTACAGAGGGCAAGAGACCCAGTACTTC.

This clonotype was seen a handful of times. V and J are TRBV4-1 and TRBJ2-5; weak D call: TRBD2 (5 bases). The CDR3 has 17 residues. CDR1 is MGHRA and CDR2 is YSYEKL in the germline V gene. The V end lost 4 bases, the J end lost 5 bases, and 23 bases lay between the germline ends. The CDR3 is CASSPFPRGRMEETQYF. The CDR3 coding sequence is TGCGCCAGCAGCCCCTTTCCAAGAGGGAGAATGGAGGAGACCCAGTACTTC.

In its sample, this clonotype was seen a few times. This rearrangement joins TRBV2 to TRBJ2-7, with a weak D call TRBD2 (5 bases). The CDR3 consists of 12 residues. Looked up from germline, CDR1 is SNHLY and CDR2 is FYNNEI. The V end lost 7 bases, the J end lost 5 bases, and 12 bases lay between the germline ends. For the CDR3, the DNA is TGTGCCAGCAACTGGTCCGGGAACGAGCAGTACTTC. Amino acid sequence: CASNWSGNEQYF.

This clonotype appeared a few times. The chain recombines TRBV10-3 with TRBJ1-5; D is possibly TRBD1 (5 bases). The germline V gene encodes CDR1 ENHRY and CDR2 SYGVKD. The length of the CDR3 is 15 residues. V was trimmed by 6 bases and J by 0 bases, leaving 12 bases between them. The CDR3 region has the DNA TGTGCCATCAGGGGGTCGGGGGATAGCAATCAGCCCCAGCATTTT. The encoded protein is CAIRGSGDSNQPQHF.

The table lists this clonotype with many counts. V is TRBV6-1 and J is TRBJ1-5; D may be TRBD1 (5 bases). There are 15 residues in the CDR3. Germline V gene sequence: CDR1 MNHNS, CDR2 SASEGT. Trimming removed 2 bases at V and 0 bases at J, with 8 bases between. DNA for the CDR3: TGTGCCAGCAGTGAACTTGGGGGTAGCAATCAGCCCCAGCATTTT. Its translation is CASSELGGSNQPQHF.

The V gene is TRBV14, the J gene TRBJ2-1; the D is unclear. CDR3 size: 17 residues. V lost 4 bases and J 5 bases, leaving 21 bases between the germline ends. Germline lookup yields CDR1 SGHDN and CDR2 FVKESK. The CDR3 region is CASSPIRGKLYNNEQFF. CDR3 nucleotide sequence: TGTGCCAGCAGCCCGATACGAGGAAAGTTATACAACAATGAGCAGTTCTTC. Drawing the rest from reference TRBV14 and TRBJ2-1, the complete variable domain is EAGVTQFPSHSVIEKGQTVTLRCDPISGHDNLYWYRRVMGKEIKFLLHFVKESKQDESGMPNNRFLAERTGGTYSTLKVQPAELEDSGVYFCASSPIRGKLYNNEQFFGPGTRLTVL.